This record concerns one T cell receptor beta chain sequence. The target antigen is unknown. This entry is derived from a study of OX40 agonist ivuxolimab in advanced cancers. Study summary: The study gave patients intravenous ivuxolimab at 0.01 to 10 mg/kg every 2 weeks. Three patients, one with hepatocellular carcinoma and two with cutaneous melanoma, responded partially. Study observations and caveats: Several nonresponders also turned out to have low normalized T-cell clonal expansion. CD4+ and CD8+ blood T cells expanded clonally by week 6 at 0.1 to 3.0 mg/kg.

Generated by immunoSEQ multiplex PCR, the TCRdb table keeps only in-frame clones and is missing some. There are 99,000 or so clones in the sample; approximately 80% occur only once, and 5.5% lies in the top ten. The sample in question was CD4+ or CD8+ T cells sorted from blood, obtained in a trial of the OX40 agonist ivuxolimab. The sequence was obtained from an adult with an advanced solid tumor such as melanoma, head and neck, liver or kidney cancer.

Written as DNA, the CDR3 is TGCGCCAGCAGCCAAGATCTGATGAGGACTAGCACAGATACGCAGTATTTT. Translation: CASSQDLMRTSTDTQYF. This chain links TRBV4-1 with TRBJ2-3, with D maybe TRBD2 (5 bases). Germline values: CDR1 MGHRA, CDR2 YSYEKL. The CDR3 spans 17 residues. The V end lost 0 bases, the J end lost 0 bases, and 13 bases lay between the germline ends.